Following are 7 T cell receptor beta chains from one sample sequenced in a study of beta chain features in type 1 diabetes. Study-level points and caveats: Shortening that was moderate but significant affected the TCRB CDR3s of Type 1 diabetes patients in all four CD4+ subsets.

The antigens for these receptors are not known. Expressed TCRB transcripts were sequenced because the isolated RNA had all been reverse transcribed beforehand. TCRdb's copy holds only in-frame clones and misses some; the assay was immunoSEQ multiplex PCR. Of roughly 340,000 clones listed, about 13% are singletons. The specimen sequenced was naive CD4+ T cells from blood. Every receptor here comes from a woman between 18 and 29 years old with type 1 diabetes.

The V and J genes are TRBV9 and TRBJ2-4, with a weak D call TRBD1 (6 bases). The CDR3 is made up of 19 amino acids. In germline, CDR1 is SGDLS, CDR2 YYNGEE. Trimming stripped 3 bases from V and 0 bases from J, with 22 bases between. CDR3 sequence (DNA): TGTGCCAGCAGCGAGACCCCCAGGGGATGGGGATTAGCCAAAAACATTCAGTACTTC. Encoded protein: CASSETPRGWGLAKNIQYF.

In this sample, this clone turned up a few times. For the CDR3, the DNA is TGTGCCAGCTCACCGGTAGAAGGGGCGAACTATGGCTACACCTTC. This gives the protein CASSPVEGANYGYTF. The rearrangement uses TRBV18 and TRBJ1-2; D might be TRBD1 (5 bases). Germline loops: CDR1 KGHSH, CDR2 LQKENI. The CDR3 spans 15 residues. V was trimmed by 3 bases and J by 2 bases, leaving 13 bases between them.

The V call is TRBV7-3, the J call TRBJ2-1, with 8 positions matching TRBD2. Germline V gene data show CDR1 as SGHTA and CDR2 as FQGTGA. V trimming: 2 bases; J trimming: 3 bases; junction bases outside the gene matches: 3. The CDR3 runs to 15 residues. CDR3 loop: CASSLYSGIYNEQFF. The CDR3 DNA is TGTGCCAGCAGCTTATATAGCGGGATCTACAATGAGCAGTTCTTC.

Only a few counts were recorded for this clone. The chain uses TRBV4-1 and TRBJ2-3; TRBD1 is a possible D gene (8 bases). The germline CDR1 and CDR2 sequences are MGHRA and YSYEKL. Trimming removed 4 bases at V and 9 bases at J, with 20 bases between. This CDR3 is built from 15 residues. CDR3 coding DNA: TGCGCCAGCAGCCCATCGGGGGGCAGGGGGCCCACGCAGTATTTT. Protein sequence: CASSPSGGRGPTQYF.

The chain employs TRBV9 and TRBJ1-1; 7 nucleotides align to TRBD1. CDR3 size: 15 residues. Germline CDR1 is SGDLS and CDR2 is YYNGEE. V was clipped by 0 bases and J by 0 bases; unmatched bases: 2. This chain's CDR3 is CASSVVDRMNTEAFF. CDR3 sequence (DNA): TGTGCCAGCAGCGTAGTGGACAGGATGAACACTGAAGCTTTCTTT.

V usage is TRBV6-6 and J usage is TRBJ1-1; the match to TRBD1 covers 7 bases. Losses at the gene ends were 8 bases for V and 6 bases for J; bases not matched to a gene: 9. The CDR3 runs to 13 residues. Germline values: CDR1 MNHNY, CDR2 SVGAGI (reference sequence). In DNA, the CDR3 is TGTGCCAGCGAACTACAGGGGTTTGCTGAAGCTTTCTTT. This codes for CASELQGFAEAFF.

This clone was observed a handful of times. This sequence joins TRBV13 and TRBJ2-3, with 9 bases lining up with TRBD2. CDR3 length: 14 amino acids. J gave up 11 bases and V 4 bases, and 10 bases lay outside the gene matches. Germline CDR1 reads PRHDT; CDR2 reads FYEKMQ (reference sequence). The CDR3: CASSSTVSGREQYF. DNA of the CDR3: TGTGCCAGCAGCTCCACGGTTAGCGGGAGAGAGCAGTATTTT.